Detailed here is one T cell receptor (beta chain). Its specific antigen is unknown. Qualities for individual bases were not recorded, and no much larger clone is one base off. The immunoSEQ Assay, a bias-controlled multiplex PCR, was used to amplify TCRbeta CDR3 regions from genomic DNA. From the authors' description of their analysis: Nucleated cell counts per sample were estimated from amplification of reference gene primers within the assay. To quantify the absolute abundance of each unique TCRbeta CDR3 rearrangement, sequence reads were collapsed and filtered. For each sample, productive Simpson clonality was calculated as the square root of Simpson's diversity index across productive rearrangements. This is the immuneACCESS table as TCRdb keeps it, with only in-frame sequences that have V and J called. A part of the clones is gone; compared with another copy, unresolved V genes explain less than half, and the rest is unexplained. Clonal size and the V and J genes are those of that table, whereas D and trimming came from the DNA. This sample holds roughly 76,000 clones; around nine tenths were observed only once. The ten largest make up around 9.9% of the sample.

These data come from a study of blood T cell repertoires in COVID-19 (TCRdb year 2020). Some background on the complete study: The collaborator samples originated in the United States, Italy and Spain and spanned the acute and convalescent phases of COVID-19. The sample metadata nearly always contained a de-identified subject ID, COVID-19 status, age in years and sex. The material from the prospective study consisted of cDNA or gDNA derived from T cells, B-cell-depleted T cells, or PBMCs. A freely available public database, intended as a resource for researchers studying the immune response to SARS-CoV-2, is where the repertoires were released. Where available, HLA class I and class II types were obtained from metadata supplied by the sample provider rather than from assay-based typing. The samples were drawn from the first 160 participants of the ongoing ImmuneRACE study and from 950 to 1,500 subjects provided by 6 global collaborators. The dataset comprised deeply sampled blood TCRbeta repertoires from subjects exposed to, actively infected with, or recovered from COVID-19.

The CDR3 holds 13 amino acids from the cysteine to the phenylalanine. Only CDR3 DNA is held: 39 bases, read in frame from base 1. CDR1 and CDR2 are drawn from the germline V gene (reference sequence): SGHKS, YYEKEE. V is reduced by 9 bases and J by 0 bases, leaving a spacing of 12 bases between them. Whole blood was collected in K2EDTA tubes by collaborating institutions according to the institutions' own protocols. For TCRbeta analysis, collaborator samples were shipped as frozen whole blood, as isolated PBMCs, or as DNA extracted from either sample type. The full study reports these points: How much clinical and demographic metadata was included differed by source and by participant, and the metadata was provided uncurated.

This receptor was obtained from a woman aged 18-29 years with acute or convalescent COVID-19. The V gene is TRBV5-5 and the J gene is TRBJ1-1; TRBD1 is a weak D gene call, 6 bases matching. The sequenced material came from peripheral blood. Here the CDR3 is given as CATRQDMNTEAFF. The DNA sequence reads TGTGCCACCAGACAGGACATGAACACTGAAGCTTTCTTT. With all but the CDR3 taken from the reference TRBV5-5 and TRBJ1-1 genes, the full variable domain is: DAGVTQSPTHLIKTRGQQVTLRCSPISGHKSVSWYQQVLGQGPQFIFQYYEKEERGRGNFPDRFSARQFPNYSSELNVNALLLGDSALYLCATRQDMNTEAFFGQGTRLTVV.